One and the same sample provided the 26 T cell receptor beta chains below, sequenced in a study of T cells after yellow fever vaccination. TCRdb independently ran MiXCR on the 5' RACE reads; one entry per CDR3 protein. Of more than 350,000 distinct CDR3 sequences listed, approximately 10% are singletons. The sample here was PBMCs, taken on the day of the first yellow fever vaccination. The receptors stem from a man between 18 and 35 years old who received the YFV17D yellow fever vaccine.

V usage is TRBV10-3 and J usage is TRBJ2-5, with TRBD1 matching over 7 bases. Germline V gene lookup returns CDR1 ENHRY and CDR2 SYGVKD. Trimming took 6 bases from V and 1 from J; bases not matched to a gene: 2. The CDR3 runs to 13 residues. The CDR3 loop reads CAISRTGQETQYF. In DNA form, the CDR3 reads TGTGCCATCAGCAGGACAGGCCAAGAGACCCAGTACTTC.

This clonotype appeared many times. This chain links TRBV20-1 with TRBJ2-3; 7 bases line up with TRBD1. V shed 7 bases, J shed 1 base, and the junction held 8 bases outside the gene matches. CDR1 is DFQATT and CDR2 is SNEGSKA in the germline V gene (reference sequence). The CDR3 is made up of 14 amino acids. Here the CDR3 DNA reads TGCAGTGTCCGCTCCGGGACAGGCACAGATACGCAGTATTTT. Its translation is CSVRSGTGTDTQYF.

Here the CDR3 DNA reads TGTGCCAGCAGCCAATGGGCTAGCGGGGGCCACGGTTACGAGCAGTACTTC. It translates to CASSQWASGGHGYEQYF. The genes are TRBV3-1 and TRBJ2-7; 10 nucleotides agree with TRBD2. The germline CDR1 and CDR2 sequences are LGHDT and YNNKEL (reference sequence). The CDR3 has 17 residues. The V segment lost 2 bases and the J segment 4 bases; nucleotides outside the gene matches: 11.

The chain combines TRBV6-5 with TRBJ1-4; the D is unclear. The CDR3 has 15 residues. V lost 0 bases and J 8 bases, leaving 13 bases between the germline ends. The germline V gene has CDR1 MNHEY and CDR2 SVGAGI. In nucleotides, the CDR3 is TGTGCCAGCAGTTACTCTTTTATGGTTTTGGAAAAACTGTTTTTT. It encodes CASSYSFMVLEKLFF.

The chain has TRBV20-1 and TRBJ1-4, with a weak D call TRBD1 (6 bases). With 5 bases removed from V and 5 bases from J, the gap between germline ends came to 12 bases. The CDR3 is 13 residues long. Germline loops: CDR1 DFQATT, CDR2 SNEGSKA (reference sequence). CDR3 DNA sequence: TGCAGTGCTGGGGGCAGGGTGAATGAAAAACTGTTTTTT. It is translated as CSAGGRVNEKLFF.

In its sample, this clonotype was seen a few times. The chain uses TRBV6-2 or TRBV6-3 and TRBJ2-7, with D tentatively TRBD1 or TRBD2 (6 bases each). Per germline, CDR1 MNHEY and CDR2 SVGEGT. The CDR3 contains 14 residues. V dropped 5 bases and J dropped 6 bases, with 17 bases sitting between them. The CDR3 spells CASSQLPQGGEQYF. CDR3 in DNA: TGTGCCAGCAGTCAACTACCACAGGGAGGCGAGCAGTACTTC.

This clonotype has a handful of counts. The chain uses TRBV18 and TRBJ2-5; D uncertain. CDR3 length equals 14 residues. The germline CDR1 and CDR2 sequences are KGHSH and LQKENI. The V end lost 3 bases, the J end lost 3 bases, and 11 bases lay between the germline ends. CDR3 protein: CASSPRSTEETQYF. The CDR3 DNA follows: TGTGCCAGCTCACCGAGGAGTACGGAAGAGACCCAGTACTTC.

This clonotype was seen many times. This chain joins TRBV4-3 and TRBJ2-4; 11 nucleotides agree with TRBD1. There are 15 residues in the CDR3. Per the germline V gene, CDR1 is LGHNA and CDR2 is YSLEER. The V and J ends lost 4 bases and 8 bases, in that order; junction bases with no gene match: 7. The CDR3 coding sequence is TGCGCCAGCAGCCGCGGACAGGGGGCGTTCGACATTCAGTACTTC. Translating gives CASSRGQGAFDIQYF.

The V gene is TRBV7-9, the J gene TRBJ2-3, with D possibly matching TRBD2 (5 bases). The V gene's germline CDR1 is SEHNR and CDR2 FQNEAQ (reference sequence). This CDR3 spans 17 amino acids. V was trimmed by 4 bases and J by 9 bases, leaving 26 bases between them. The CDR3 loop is CASSSPQVISGSLTQYF. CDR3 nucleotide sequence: TGTGCCAGCAGCTCCCCGCAAGTGATTTCGGGGTCATTGACGCAGTATTTT.

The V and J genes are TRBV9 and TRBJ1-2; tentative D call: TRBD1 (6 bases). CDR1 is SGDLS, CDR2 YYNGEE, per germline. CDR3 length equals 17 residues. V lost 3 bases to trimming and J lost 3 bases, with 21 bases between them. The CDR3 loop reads CASSAAAGDNSYYGYTF. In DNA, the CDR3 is TGTGCCAGCAGCGCCGCCGCCGGGGACAACTCTTACTATGGCTACACCTTC.

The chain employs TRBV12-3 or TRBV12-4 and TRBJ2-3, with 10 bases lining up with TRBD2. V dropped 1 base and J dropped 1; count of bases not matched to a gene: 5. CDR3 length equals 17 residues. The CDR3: CASSLEFGLAGTDTQYF. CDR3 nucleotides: TGTGCCAGCAGTTTAGAATTCGGACTAGCGGGCACAGATACGCAGTATTTT.

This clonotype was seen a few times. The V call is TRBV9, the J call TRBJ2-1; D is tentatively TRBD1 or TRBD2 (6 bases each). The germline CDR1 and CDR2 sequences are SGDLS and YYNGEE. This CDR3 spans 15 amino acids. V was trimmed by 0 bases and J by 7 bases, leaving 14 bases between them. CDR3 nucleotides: TGTGCCAGCAGCGTAGGTGGGGGGCCGGGTAATGAGCAGTTCTTC. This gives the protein CASSVGGGPGNEQFF. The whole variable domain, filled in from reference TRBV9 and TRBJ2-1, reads DSGVTQTPKHLITATGQRVTLRCSPRSGDLSVYWYQQSLDQGLQFLIQYYNGEERAKGNILERFSAQQFPDLHSELNLSSLELGDSALYFCASSVGGGPGNEQFFGPGTRLTVL.

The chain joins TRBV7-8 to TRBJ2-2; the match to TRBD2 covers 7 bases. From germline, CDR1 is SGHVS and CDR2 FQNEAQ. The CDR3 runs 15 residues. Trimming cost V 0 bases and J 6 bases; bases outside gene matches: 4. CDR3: CASSLAGGSAGELFF. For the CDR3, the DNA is TGTGCCAGCAGCTTAGCGGGGGGGTCTGCCGGGGAGCTGTTTTTT.

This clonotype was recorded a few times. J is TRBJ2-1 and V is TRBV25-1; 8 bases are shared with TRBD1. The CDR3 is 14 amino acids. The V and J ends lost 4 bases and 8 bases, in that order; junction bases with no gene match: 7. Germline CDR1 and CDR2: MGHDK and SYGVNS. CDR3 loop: CASSVGQGWDEQFF. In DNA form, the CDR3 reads TGTGCCAGCAGTGTTGGACAGGGTTGGGATGAGCAGTTCTTC.

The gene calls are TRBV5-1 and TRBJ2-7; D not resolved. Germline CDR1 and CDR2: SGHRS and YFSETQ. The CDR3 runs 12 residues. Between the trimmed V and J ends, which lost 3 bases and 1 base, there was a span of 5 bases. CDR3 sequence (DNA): TGCGCCAGCAGCTCGCAATCCTACGAGCAGTACTTC. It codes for CASSSQSYEQYF.

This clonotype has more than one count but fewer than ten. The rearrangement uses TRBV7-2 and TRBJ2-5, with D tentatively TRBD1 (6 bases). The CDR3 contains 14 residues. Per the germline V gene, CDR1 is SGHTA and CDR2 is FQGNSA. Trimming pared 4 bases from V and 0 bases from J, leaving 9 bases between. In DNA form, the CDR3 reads TGTGCCAGCAGCTCCGACAGGCACCAAGAGACCCAGTACTTC. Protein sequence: CASSSDRHQETQYF.

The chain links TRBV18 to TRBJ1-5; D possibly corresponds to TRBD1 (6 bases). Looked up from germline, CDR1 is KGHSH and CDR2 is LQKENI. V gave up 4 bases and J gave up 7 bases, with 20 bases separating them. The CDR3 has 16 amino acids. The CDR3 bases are TGTGCCAGCTCACGAGAGCCCAACAGGGATGGACAGCCCCAGCATTTT. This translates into CASSREPNRDGQPQHF.

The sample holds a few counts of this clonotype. The DNA for the CDR3 is TGTGCCAGTAGTACTATCCCGGGTGACTACGAGCAGTACTTC. Translating it yields CASSTIPGDYEQYF. This rearrangement joins TRBV19 to TRBJ2-7; D remains unclear. Germline V gene lookup returns CDR1 LNHDA and CDR2 SQIVND (reference sequence). The CDR3 consists of 14 residues. V dropped 4 bases and J dropped 3 bases, with 13 bases sitting between them.

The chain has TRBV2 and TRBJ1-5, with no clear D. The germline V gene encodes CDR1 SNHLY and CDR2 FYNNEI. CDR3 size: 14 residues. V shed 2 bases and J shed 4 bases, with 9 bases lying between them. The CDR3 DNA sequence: TGTGCCAGCAGTGAAACATCGGGTAATCAGCCCCAGCATTTT. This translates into CASSETSGNQPQHF. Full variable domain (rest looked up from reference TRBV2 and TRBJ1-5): EPEVTQTPSHQVTQMGQEVILRCVPISNHLYFYWYRQILGQKVEFLVSFYNNEISEKSEIFDDQFSVERPDGSNFTLKIRSTKLEDSAMYFCASSETSGNQPQHFGDGTRLSIL.

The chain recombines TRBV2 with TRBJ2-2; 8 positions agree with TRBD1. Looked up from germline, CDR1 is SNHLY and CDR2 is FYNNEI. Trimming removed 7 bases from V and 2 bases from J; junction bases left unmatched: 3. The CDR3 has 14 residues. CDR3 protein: CASIRGPNTGELFF. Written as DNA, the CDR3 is TGTGCCAGCATCAGGGGGCCTAACACCGGGGAGCTGTTTTTT. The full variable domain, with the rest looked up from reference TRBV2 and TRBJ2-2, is EPEVTQTPSHQVTQMGQEVILRCVPISNHLYFYWYRQILGQKVEFLVSFYNNEISEKSEIFDDQFSVERPDGSNFTLKIRSTKLEDSAMYFCASIRGPNTGELFFGEGSRLTVL.

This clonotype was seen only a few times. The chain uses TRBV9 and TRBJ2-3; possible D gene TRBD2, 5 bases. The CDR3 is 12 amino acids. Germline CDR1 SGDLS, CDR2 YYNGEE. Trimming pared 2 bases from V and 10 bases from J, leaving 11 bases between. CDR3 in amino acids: CASSVPEGPQYF. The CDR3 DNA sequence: TGTGCCAGCAGCGTCCCAGAGGGCCCGCAGTATTTT.

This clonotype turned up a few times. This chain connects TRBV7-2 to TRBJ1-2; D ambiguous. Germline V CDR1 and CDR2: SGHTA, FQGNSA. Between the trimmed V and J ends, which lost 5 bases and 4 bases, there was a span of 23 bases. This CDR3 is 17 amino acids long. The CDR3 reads CASSPREADQYVYGYTF. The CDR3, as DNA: TGTGCCAGCAGCCCCCGGGAGGCAGACCAATACGTCTATGGCTACACCTTC.

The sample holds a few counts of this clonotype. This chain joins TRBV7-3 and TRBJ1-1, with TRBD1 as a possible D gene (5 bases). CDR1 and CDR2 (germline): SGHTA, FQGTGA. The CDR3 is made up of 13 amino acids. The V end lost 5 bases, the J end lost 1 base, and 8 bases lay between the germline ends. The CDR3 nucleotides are TGTGCCAGCAGCCGACAGCGGAACACTGAAGCTTTCTTT. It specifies CASSRQRNTEAFF.

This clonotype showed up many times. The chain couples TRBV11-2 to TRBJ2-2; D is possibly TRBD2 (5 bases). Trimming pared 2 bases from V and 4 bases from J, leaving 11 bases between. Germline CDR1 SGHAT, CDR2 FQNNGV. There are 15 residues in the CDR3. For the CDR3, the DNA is TGTGCCAGCAGCTTATGGCTAGCTAGCACCGGGGAGCTGTTTTTT. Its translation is CASSLWLASTGELFF.

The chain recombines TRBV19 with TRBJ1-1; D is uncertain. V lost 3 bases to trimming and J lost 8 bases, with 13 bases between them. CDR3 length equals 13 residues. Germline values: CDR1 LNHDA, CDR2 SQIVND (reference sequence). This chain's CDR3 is CASSIRLSWEAFF. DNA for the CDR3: TGTGCCAGTAGTATCCGGCTCTCCTGGGAAGCTTTCTTT.

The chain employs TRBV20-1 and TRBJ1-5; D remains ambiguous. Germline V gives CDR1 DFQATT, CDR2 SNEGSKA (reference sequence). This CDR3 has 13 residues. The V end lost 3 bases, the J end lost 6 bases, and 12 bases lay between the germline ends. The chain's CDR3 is CSARWGYGQPQHF. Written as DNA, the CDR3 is TGCAGTGCTAGGTGGGGTTACGGTCAGCCCCAGCATTTT.